This T cell receptor beta chain was identified during a study of tumor-infiltrating lymphocytes in primary liver carcinoma. In the study overall: Tumor stage was T1-T3 N0M0, and tumor size was about 4 to 11 cm across.

Germline DNA was also extracted, while the blood RNA originated from unsorted whole blood. Every patient had chronic HBV infection and was treatment-naive. The germline CDR1 and CDR2 sequences are DFQATT and SNEGSKA (reference sequence). V gave up 1 base and J gave up 0 bases, with 19 bases separating them. The CDR3 spans 18 residues. With a constant-region primer, TCR beta cDNA was made from about 0.5 ug of total RNA. Slightly modified ARM-PCR, run as three nested multiplex PCR rounds, produced the TCR beta libraries. A C-beta reverse primer and TRBV1-TRBV30 forward primers served in each of the first two PCR rounds, at 10 cycles apiece. TCRdb re-derived calls from the multiplex PCR reads in MiXCR, one entry per CDR3 protein. The sample includes around 330,000 distinct CDR3 sequences, about 60% of them seen just once.

The clonotype comes from a middle-aged man with primary liver carcinoma and hepatitis B virus infection. Sequencing input: peripheral blood. The rearrangement uses TRBV20-1 and TRBJ2-1; a possible D gene is TRBD1 (5 bases). The CDR3 bases are TGCAGTGCTAGAGGTCTTTCCGAGGACACCACCTCCTACAATGAGCAGTTCTTC. It specifies CSARGLSEDTTSYNEQFF.